This T cell receptor beta chain appears in the sequencing data of a study of blood T cell repertoires in COVID-19. Background on the study: Acute and convalescent COVID-19 specimens originated in the United States, Italy and Spain. Nucleic acid was either cDNA or gDNA, and it came from T cells, B-cell-depleted T cells, or PBMCs.

Original methodology: Nucleated cell number was recorded as an estimate derived from reference gene primer amplification. TCRdb's table, derived via immunoSEQ multiplex PCR, lists solely in-frame clones and lacks some. Clone size and V and J calls were adopted from that table, with D and trimming inferred from the DNA. The sample lists over 120,000 clones; about 86% were seen once. The sequencing input was peripheral blood. The origin of this receptor is an elderly woman with acute or convalescent COVID-19.

The CDR3 DNA is TGTGCCAGCAGTTACCCGAACCCGGCTAGCGGAACTAGCACAGATACGCAGTATTTT. Encoded protein: CASSYPNPASGTSTDTQYF. The chain has TRBV6-2 or TRBV6-3 and TRBJ2-3; TRBD2 matches 7 bases. The germline CDR1 and CDR2 sequences are MNHEY and SVGEGT. After removal of 2 bases from V and 0 bases from J, the junction contained 14 bases not matched to a gene. The CDR3 covers 19 residues.